The TCR beta chain described here comes from a study of T-cell reconstitution after alpha-beta-depleted transplantation in children. There are 11 residues in the CDR3. Germline CDR1 and CDR2: MRHNA and SNTAGT. The V gene lost 3 bases and the J gene lost 9 bases, with 7 bases spanning the gap. Researchers prepared the TCRbeta library using unique molecular identifiers, the study reports. A single record per CDR3 protein comes from TCRdb applying MiXCR to the PCR reads. The table records 350,000 to 500,000 distinct CDR3 sequences, around two fifths of them present only once. Source: PBMCs, taken before TCRalphabeta/CD19-depleted stem cell transplant. The receptor was isolated from a girl aged 2 to 10 with aplastic anemia, due to receive a stem cell transplant. The chain is built from TRBV6-4 and TRBJ2-3, with D maybe TRBD2 (5 bases). CDR3 coding DNA: TGTGCCAGCAGTGAAGGGAGAACGCAGTATTTT. Amino acids: CASSEGRTQYF.